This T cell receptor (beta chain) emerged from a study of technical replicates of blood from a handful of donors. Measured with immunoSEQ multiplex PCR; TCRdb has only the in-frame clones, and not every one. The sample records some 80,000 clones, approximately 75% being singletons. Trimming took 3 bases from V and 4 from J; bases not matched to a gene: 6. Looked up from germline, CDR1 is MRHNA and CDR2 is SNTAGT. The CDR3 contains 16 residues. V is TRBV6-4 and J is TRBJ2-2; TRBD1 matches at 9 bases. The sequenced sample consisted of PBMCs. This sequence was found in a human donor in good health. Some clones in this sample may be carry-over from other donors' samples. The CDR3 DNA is TGTGCCAGCAGTGAACAGGGGGCTGGGGCCACCGGGGAGCTGTTTTTT. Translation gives CASSEQGAGATGELFF.